Listed below are T cell receptor beta chains from one sample, sequenced in a study of CD8 T cells in ankylosing spondylitis. TCRdb reanalysed the 5' RACE reads using MiXCR and keeps one entry per CDR3 protein. Found here are 330,000 or so distinct CDR3 sequences, around 7.6% of them singletons; the top ten hold less than 15%. The specimen sequenced was blood, either unsorted or a sorted T cell fraction (not recorded which). The source of these receptors is a male donor with ankylosing spondylitis. The CDR3 runs from the conserved cysteine through the conserved F or W. The D gene is left open where the match is weak. Expanded clones get a size class; other rows say once, few or many, or leave the size out.

V: TRBV28; J: TRBJ2-3; D: TRBD2; size: few; DNA: TGTGCCAGCAGTTCAGCGGGACTAGCCACAGATACGCAGTATTTT; CDR3: CASSSAGLATDTQYF
V: TRBV28; J: TRBJ2-7; D: .; size: few; DNA: TGTGCCAGCACCGAGCGGTACTCCTACGAGCAGTACTTC; CDR3: CASTERYSYEQYF
V: TRBV11-2; J: TRBJ2-1; D: .; size: many; DNA: TGTGCCAGCAGCTTAGAAAGGTACGATGAGCAGTTCTTC; CDR3: CASSLERYDEQFF
V: TRBV20-1; J: TRBJ1-4; D: .; size: many; DNA: TGCAGCGGCTCGGGGACTAATGAAAAACTGTTTTTT; CDR3: CSGSGTNEKLFF
V: TRBV10-3; J: TRBJ1-1; D: .; size: few; DNA: TGTGCCATCAGTGAGCAGATGGGACCCAACGCGAACACTGAAGCTTTCTTT; CDR3: CAISEQMGPNANTEAFF
V: TRBV6-5; J: TRBJ2-1; D: .; size: few; DNA: TGTGCCAGCAGTTACTCGATTTCGCCGAGGGGCAATGAGCAGTTCTTC; CDR3: CASSYSISPRGNEQFF
V: TRBV12-3/TRBV12-4; J: TRBJ2-7; D: .; size: .; DNA: TGTGCCAGCAGTTTGGATTTGGTGAGCTCCTACGAGCAGTACTTC; CDR3: CASSLDLVSSYEQYF
V: TRBV29-1; J: TRBJ2-7; D: .; size: many; DNA: TGCAGCGTTGTAGGGGACGAGCAGTACTTC; CDR3: CSVVGDEQYF
V: TRBV20-1; J: TRBJ2-5; D: .; size: .; DNA: TGCAGTGCAACTTCCCAAGAGACCCAGTACTTC; CDR3: CSATSQETQYF
V: TRBV5-1; J: TRBJ2-6; D: .; size: .; DNA: TGCGCCAGCAGACTTGACCCAAGCTCTGGGGCCAACGTCCTGACTTTC; CDR3: CASRLDPSSGANVLTF
V: TRBV27; J: TRBJ1-1; D: TRBD1; size: few; DNA: TGTGCCAGCAGTCCGAACAGGGGCGCTGAAGCTTTCTTT; CDR3: CASSPNRGAEAFF
V: TRBV6-1; J: TRBJ1-1; D: .; size: .; DNA: TGTGCCAGCAAAGGAACAACCAACACTGAAGCTTTCTTT; CDR3: CASKGTTNTEAFF
V: TRBV6-5; J: TRBJ1-1; D: .; size: many; DNA: TGTGCCAGCAGTTATTCCCCCGGCGGTGGTGCTTTCTTT; CDR3: CASSYSPGGGAFF
V: TRBV5-1; J: TRBJ2-2; D: TRBD1; size: few; DNA: TGCGCCAGCAGTCGAACAGGGGTCCCCGGGGAGCTGTTTTTT; CDR3: CASSRTGVPGELFF
V: TRBV6-2/TRBV6-3; J: TRBJ1-2; D: .; size: .; DNA: TGTGCCAGCAGTTACGTCAGGGGAGATGGCTACACCTTC; CDR3: CASSYVRGDGYTF
V: TRBV2; J: TRBJ2-3; D: .; size: .; DNA: TGTGCCACCACATCCGGGTCAGATACGCAGTATTTT; CDR3: CATTSGSDTQYF
V: TRBV29-1; J: TRBJ2-7; D: TRBD2; size: .; DNA: TGCAGCGTTGAAGTACTAGCGGGAGTCGAAGAGCAGTACTTC; CDR3: CSVEVLAGVEEQYF